Below, 10 T cell receptor beta chains from the same sample are listed, as sequenced in a study of blood T cells in healthy people across ages. Through a sample-barcoded 5' primer and a J-beta primer mix, a second PCR was run for roughly 7 to 12 cycles. MiXCR, run by TCRdb on the 5' RACE reads, gives a single entry per CDR3 protein. The sample consists of about 1.6 million distinct CDR3 sequences, roughly 32% of them appearing once. The sequencing sample was made of blood. Every receptor here comes from a woman aged 25-40 years in good health.

The chain is built from TRBV2 and TRBJ2-3; 9 positions agree with TRBD1. This CDR3 region has 16 residues. V dropped 0 bases and J dropped 5; count of bases not matched to a gene: 6. In germline, CDR1 is SNHLY, CDR2 FYNNEI. This CDR3 is CASSEAGGTGRDTQYF. CDR3 nucleotides: TGTGCCAGCAGTGAAGCGGGGGGGACAGGGAGAGATACGCAGTATTTT.

This clonotype was counted a few times. The rearrangement joins TRBV5-1 to TRBJ2-7; 9 nucleotides agree with TRBD2. The CDR3 consists of 17 residues. CDR1 and CDR2 (germline): SGHRS, YFSETQ. Trimming took 1 base from V and 0 from J; bases not matched to a gene: 8. The CDR3: CASSLRSASGISYEQYF. CDR3 sequence (DNA): TGCGCCAGCAGCTTGAGGTCTGCTAGCGGGATCTCCTACGAGCAGTACTTC.

V usage is TRBV24-1 and J usage is TRBJ2-5, with 8 bases matching TRBD1. J was trimmed by 5 bases and V by 5 bases; bases with no gene match: 9. From germline, CDR1 is KGHDR and CDR2 SFDVKD. The CDR3 is 15 amino acids. The CDR3 sequence is CATSGTQGAWETQYF. CDR3 nucleotide sequence: TGTGCCACCAGTGGGACTCAGGGGGCTTGGGAGACCCAGTACTTC.

The chain combines TRBV7-9 with TRBJ2-7; D remains unclear. This CDR3 has 11 amino acids. V was pared by 8 bases and J by 7 bases, with 12 bases between. Looked up from germline, CDR1 is SEHNR and CDR2 is FQNEAQ (reference sequence). As DNA, the CDR3 is TGTGCCAGCGTTGGTTTAGGAGAGCAGTACTTC. This translates into CASVGLGEQYF.

This clonotype turned up a few times. V gene TRBV6-5 combines with J gene TRBJ2-5; D may match TRBD1 or TRBD2 (5 bases each). Per germline, CDR1 MNHEY and CDR2 SVGAGI. The CDR3 runs to 13 residues. The V end lost 8 bases, the J end lost 1 base, and 11 bases lay between the germline ends. CDR3 DNA sequence: TGTGCCAGCGGCCCGGGGCTCCAAGAGACCCAGTACTTC. Translating it yields CASGPGLQETQYF.

The chain employs TRBV10-3 and TRBJ2-1; 11 bases fit TRBD2. The CDR3 contains 16 residues. J was trimmed by 5 bases and V by 2 bases; bases with no gene match: 5. From germline, CDR1 is ENHRY and CDR2 SYGVKD. The CDR3 DNA is TGTGCCATCAGTGAGCCTGGGACTAGCGGAGACAATGAGCAGTTCTTC. It encodes CAISEPGTSGDNEQFF.

This clonotype was seen repeatedly, ten times or more. The chain carries TRBV4-1 and TRBJ2-1; D possibly corresponds to TRBD2 (6 bases). V was pared by 5 bases and J by 0 bases, with 29 bases between. This CDR3 is 21 amino acids long. Germline lookup yields CDR1 MGHRA and CDR2 YSYEKL. CDR3 sequence reads: CASSRRVDGTPQLSSYNEQFF. CDR3 sequence (DNA): TGCGCCAGCAGCAGACGGGTGGACGGGACTCCACAACTTAGCTCCTACAATGAGCAGTTCTTC.

The chain links TRBV9 to TRBJ1-2; possibly TRBD1 for D (6 bases). There are 15 residues in the CDR3. Germline assignment: CDR1 SGDLS and CDR2 YYNGEE. V lost 0 bases to trimming and J lost 4 bases, with 13 bases between them. The CDR3 spells CASSVEDRGTYGYTF. CDR3 nucleotide sequence: TGTGCCAGCAGCGTAGAGGACAGAGGGACCTATGGCTACACCTTC. Full variable domain (missing parts from reference TRBV9 and TRBJ1-2): DSGVTQTPKHLITATGQRVTLRCSPRSGDLSVYWYQQSLDQGLQFLIQYYNGEERAKGNILERFSAQQFPDLHSELNLSSLELGDSALYFCASSVEDRGTYGYTFGSGTRLTVV.

The V gene is TRBV6-6, the J gene TRBJ1-2; D is unclear. The CDR3 totals 14 residues. Germline V lookup: CDR1 MNHNY, CDR2 SVGAGI (reference sequence). Trimming shortened V by 6 bases and J by 0 bases, and 11 bases separated the two germline ends. The CDR3 region is CASSMDGSNYGYTF. For the CDR3, the DNA is TGTGCCAGCAGCATGGACGGATCTAACTATGGCTACACCTTC.

With respect to this clonotype: At one of its ends the junction is not consistent with the germline gene, which may arise from a read error. The rearrangement links TRBV20-1 to TRBJ1-1, with no clear D. Germline CDR1 reads DFQATT; CDR2 reads SNEGSKA (reference sequence). The CDR3 totals 12 residues. The CDR3 is CSARGVSPETFF. CDR3 nucleotides: TGCAGTGCTAGGGGAGTTAGTCCTGAAACTTTCTTT.